This T cell receptor beta chain appears in the sequencing data of a study of control samples from healthy donors and cancer patients. Clones were sequenced by immunoSEQ multiplex PCR, and TCRdb holds only the in-frame ones, with some missing. The profile covers under 450,000 clones, with over 75% appearing a single time and roughly 6.4% taken by the ten largest. Unmatched junction bases numbered 14, after V lost 4 bases and J lost 9 bases. Per germline, CDR1 SGHDN and CDR2 FVKESK. The CDR3 length is 16 residues. The chain couples TRBV14 to TRBJ2-2; 7 bases match TRBD1. The sample was PBMCs. The TCR sequence derives from a man aged 35-49 years with head and neck cancer. The DNA for the CDR3 is TGTGCCAGCAGCCCCGCCCCGGACAGGCCCCCCCGGGAGCTGTTTTTT. It yields the protein CASSPAPDRPPRELFF.